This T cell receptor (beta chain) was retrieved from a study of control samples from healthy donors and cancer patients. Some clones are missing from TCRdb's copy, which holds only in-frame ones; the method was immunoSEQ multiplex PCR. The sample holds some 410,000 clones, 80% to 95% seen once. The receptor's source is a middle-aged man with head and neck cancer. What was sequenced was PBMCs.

The DNA for the CDR3 is TGTGCCAGCAGATACACAGGGGCGAACTATGGCTACACCTTC. Translating gives CASRYTGANYGYTF. The chain links TRBV13 to TRBJ1-2; 7 bases fit TRBD1. Germline V lookup: CDR1 PRHDT, CDR2 FYEKMQ (reference sequence). V lost 6 bases to trimming and J lost 2 bases; unmatched junction nucleotides: 6. The length of the CDR3 is 14 residues.